The sequence of this T cell receptor beta chain was determined in a study of blood T cell repertoires in COVID-19. Looking at the study overall: The United States, Italy and Spain were the sources of the acute and convalescent COVID-19 samples.

Generated by immunoSEQ multiplex PCR, the TCRdb table keeps only in-frame clones and is missing some. The repertoire has 310,000 or so clones, 91% of them found once; the top ten carry around 2%. Germline CDR1 and CDR2: MDHEN and SYDVKM. The CDR3 loop spans 14 amino acids. The V gene lost 6 bases and the J gene lost 1 base, with 12 bases spanning the gap. The receptor was isolated from a woman in her 30s with COVID-19, enrolled during active disease. The chain uses TRBV28 and TRBJ1-1; D is undetermined. The sample consisted of peripheral blood. CDR3 nucleotides: TGTGCCAGCAGACTAGGACGGCAGAACACTGAAGCTTTCTTT. Protein sequence: CASRLGRQNTEAFF.